The T cell receptor beta chain under discussion was sequenced for a study of T cells after somatic rescue of genetic block. Some clones are missing from TCRdb's copy, which holds only in-frame ones; the method was immunoSEQ multiplex PCR. The repertoire includes under 15,000 clones, 60% to 75% of them detected once, and approximately 19% sits in the top ten. J lost 15 bases, V lost 1 base, and 11 bases had no gene match. This CDR3 comprises 14 residues. Germline V gives CDR1 MDHEN, CDR2 SYDVKM. The receptor comes from a boy aged 5-17 years. V usage is TRBV28 and J usage is TRBJ2-1, with 8 positions matching TRBD2. Sequencing was carried out using peripheral blood mononuclear cells (PBMCs). In nucleotides, the CDR3 is TGTGCCAGCAGTTTATATCCGGGACTAGGAACAGGGTTCTTC. Amino acid sequence: CASSLYPGLGTGFF.